One and the same sample provided the 6 T cell receptor beta chains below, sequenced in a study of cytomegalovirus exposure and HLA in healthy donors. PCR amplification relied on 60 Vbeta primers (plus 13 Jbeta primers). The table came from immunoSEQ multiplex PCR; TCRdb's copy has only in-frame clones and leaves some out. The sample has under 200,000 clones, 68% seen once. The sequencing input was PBMCs. Source of these receptors: a woman aged 18-29 years in good health and CMV-seropositive.

The chain has TRBV10-3 and TRBJ2-1; the match to TRBD2 covers 14 bases. Germline values: CDR1 ENHRY, CDR2 SYGVKD. The CDR3 totals 15 residues. With 8 bases clipped from V and 8 bases from J, the junction kept 8 bases outside the gene matches. CDR3 in amino acids: CAIRGLAGGEDEQFF. CDR3 bases: TGTGCCATCCGAGGACTAGCGGGGGGAGAAGATGAGCAGTTCTTC.

The CDR3 region has the DNA TGTGCCAGCAGTTTAATTGGGACGTCAGATAATAGCGGGTACAATGAGCAGTTCTTC. This translates into CASSLIGTSDNSGYNEQFF. The chain recombines TRBV27 with TRBJ2-1; 7 nucleotides match TRBD2. With V trimmed by 2 bases and J by 4 bases, 17 bases remained unmatched. The V gene's germline CDR1 is MNHEY and CDR2 SMNVEV (reference sequence). The CDR3 has 19 residues.

This clone was observed at least ten times. CDR3 DNA: TGTGCCAGCAGCTTGTCAGGGTTCGAGACCCAGTACTTC. This translates into CASSLSGFETQYF. The chain has TRBV7-9 and TRBJ2-5; D possibly corresponds to TRBD1 (5 bases). The germline gives CDR1 SEHNR, CDR2 FQNEAQ (reference sequence). The CDR3 loop spans 13 amino acids. Trimming stripped 3 bases from V and 5 bases from J, with 10 bases between.

This clone was counted between two and nine times. The rearrangement uses TRBV5-4 and TRBJ2-2; 14 nucleotides match TRBD2. J lost 5 bases, V lost 4 bases, and 4 bases had no gene match. Per the germline V gene, CDR1 is SGHNT and CDR2 is YYREEE (reference sequence). This CDR3 is built from 16 residues. The CDR3 is CASSLGTSGSTGELFF. CDR3 bases: TGTGCCAGCAGCCTCGGGACTAGCGGGAGTACCGGGGAGCTGTTTTTT.

The CDR3 is CASSENTGIDEQFF. The DNA of the CDR3 is TGTGCCAGCAGCGAAAATACAGGGATCGATGAGCAGTTCTTC. The chain employs TRBV13 and TRBJ2-1; D is possibly TRBD1 (6 bases). Germline V gene data show CDR1 as PRHDT and CDR2 as FYEKMQ (reference sequence). Trimming took off 5 bases at V and 8 bases at J, with 16 bases between the two ends. This CDR3 region has 14 residues.

Regarding this clone: Mismatch with germline at one junction end may stem from a read error. The CDR3 nucleotides are TGTGCCAGCAGCCCAACTCACTCCTTCGAGCAGTACTTC. Its translation: CASSPTHSFEQYF. The chain recombines TRBV9 with TRBJ2-7; D remains unclear. The germline gives CDR1 SGDLS, CDR2 YYNGEE. This CDR3 is built from 13 residues.